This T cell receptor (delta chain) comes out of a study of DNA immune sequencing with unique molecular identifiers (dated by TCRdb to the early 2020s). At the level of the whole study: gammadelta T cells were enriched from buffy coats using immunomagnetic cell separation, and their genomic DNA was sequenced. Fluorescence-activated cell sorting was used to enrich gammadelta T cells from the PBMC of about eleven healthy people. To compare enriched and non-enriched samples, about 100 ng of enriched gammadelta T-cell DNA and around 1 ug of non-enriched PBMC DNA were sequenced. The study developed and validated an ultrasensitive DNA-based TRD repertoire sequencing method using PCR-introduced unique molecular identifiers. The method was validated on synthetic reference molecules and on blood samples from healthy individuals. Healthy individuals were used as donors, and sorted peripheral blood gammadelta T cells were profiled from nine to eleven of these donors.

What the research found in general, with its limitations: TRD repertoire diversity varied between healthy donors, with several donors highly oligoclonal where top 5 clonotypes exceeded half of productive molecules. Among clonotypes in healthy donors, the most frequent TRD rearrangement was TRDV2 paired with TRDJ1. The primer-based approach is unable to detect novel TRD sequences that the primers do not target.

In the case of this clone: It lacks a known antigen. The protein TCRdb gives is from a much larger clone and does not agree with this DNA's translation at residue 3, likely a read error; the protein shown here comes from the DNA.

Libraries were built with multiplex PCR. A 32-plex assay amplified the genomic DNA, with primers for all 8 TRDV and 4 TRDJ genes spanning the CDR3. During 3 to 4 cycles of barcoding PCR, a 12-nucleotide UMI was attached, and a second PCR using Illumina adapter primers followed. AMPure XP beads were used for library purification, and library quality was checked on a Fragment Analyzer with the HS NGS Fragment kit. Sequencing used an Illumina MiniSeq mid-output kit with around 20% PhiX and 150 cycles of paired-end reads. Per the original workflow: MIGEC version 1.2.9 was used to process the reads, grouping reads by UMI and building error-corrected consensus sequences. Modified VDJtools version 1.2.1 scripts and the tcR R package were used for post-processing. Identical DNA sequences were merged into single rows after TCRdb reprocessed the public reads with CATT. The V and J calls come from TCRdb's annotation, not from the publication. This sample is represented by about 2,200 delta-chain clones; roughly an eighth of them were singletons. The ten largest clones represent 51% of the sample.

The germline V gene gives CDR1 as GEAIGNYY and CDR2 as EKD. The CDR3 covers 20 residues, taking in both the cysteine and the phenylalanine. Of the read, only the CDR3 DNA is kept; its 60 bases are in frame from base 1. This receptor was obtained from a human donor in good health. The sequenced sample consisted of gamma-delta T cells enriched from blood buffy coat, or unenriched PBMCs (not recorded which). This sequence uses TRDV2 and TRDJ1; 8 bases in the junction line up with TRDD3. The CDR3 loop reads CASDTLRVSGGHEYTDKLIF. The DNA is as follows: TGTGCCTCTGACACCCTGAGGGTTTCTGGGGGACACGAGTACACCGATAAACTCATCTTT.